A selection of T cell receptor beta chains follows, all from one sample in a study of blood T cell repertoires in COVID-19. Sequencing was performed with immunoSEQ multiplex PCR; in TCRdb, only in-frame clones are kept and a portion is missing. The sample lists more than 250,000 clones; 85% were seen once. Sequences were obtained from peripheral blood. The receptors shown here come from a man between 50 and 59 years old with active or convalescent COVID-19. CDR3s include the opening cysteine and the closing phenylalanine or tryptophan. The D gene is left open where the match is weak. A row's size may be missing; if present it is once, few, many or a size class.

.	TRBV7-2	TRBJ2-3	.	CASSLGQFTTDTQYF	TGTGCCAGCAGTCTAGGACAGTTTACTACAGATACGCAGTATTTT
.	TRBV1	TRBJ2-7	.	CTSSPGLAGGPSLGYEQYF	TGCACCAGCAGCCCAGGACTAGCGGGAGGACCTTCCCTCGGGTACGAGCAGTACTTC
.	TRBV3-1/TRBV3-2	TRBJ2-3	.	CASSQDAVGVFSTDTQYF	TGTGCCAGCAGCCAAGATGCGGTCGGGGTTTTTAGCACAGATACGCAGTATTTT
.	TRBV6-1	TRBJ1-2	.	CASSEGPRQGLNGYTF	TGTGCCAGCAGTGAAGGACCCCGGCAGGGCCTTAATGGCTACACCTTC
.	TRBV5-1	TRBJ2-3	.	CASSSRGFNTDTQYF	TGCGCCAGCAGCTCGAGGGGGTTTAACACAGATACGCAGTATTTT
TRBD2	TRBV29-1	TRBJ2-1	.	CSGLYLADLYFEQFF	TGCAGCGGATTATACCTAGCGGACCTCTACTTTGAGCAGTTCTTC
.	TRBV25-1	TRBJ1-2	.	CASSETGGPNYGYTF	TGTGCCAGCAGTGAAACGGGGGGCCCTAACTATGGCTACACCTTC
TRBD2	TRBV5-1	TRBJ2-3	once	CASSSGGIDTQYF	TGCGCCAGCAGCTCCGGGGGGATAGATACGCAGTATTTT
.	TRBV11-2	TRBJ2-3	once	CASSKGAGADTQYF	TGTGCCAGCAGCAAAGGGGCAGGGGCAGATACGCAGTATTTT
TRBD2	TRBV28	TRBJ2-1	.	CASTMGGEQFF	TGTGCCAGCACCATGGGGGGGGAGCAGTTCTTC
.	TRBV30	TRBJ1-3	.	CAWSVHRGGFIGNTIYF	TGTGCCTGGAGTGTACATCGGGGGGGGTTTATTGGAAACACCATATATTTT
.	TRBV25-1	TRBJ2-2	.	CASSELAQEGINTGELFF	TGTGCCAGCAGTGAATTGGCGCAGGAGGGTATCAACACCGGGGAGCTGTTTTTT
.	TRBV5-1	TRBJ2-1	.	CASSRGARNEQFF	TGCGCCAGCAGTCGGGGAGCAAGGAATGAGCAGTTCTTC
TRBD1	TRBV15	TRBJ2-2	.	CATSRGLRRDRGTGELFF	TGTGCCACCAGCAGAGGACTTCGCCGGGACAGGGGCACCGGGGAGCTGTTTTTT
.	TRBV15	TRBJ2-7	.	CATSRAYREGEQYF	TGTGCCACCAGCAGAGCGTATCGCGAGGGCGAGCAGTACTTC
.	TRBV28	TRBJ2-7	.	CASSTPGSGTYEQYF	TGTGCCAGCAGTACCCCGGGGAGCGGCACCTACGAGCAGTACTTC
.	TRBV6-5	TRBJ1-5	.	CASTQGRVSNQPQHF	TGTGCCAGCACTCAGGGGCGCGTAAGCAATCAGCCCCAGCATTTT
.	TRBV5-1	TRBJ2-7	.	CASSFGAQAPLTGEQYF	TGCGCCAGCAGCTTTGGAGCACAGGCCCCATTAACGGGCGAGCAGTACTTC
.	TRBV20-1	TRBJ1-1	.	CRSGTEAFF	TGCAGATCGGGCACTGAAGCTTTCTTT
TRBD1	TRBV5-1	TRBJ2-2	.	CASSLQQGGTGELFF	TGCGCCAGCAGCTTGCAACAGGGGGGAACCGGGGAGCTGTTTTTT
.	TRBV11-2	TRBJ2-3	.	CASSLEWQSTDTQYF	TGTGCCAGCAGCTTAGAATGGCAAAGCACAGATACGCAGTATTTT
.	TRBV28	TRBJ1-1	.	CASSLSFGQASEAFF	TGTGCCAGCAGTTTATCCTTTGGGCAGGCATCCGAAGCTTTCTTT
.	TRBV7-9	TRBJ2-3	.	CASSLLQGTDTQYF	TGTGCCAGCAGCTTATTACAGGGCACAGATACGCAGTATTTT
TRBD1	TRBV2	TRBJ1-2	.	CASSEDRSYGYTF	TGTGCCAGCAGTGAGGACAGGAGCTATGGCTACACCTTC
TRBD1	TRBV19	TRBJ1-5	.	CASSGQVNQPQHF	TGTGCCAGTAGTGGACAGGTGAATCAGCCCCAGCATTTT
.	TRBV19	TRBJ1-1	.	CASSIVGGNTEAFF	TGTGCCAGTAGTATAGTCGGGGGGAACACTGAAGCTTTCTTT
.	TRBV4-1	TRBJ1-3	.	CASSQDVSRPDTIYF	TGCGCCAGCAGCCAAGATGTGAGCAGGCCGGACACCATATATTTT
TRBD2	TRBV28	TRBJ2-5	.	CASSLGSSGGQETQYF	TGTGCCAGCAGTTTGGGGTCTAGCGGAGGCCAAGAGACCCAGTACTTC
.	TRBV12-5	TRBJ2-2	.	CASGFRRPGGTGELFF	TGTGCTAGTGGTTTTCGGAGACCCGGGGGCACCGGGGAGCTGTTTTTT
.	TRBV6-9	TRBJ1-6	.	CASSSGTSNSPLHF	TGTGCCAGCAGTTCCGGGACTTCTAATTCACCCCTCCACTTT